The 18 T cell receptor beta chains listed next were all sequenced from one sample in a study of yellow fever vaccine responses in identical twins. TCRdb analysed the RT-PCR reads with MiXCR anew, one entry per CDR3 protein. The table includes a few thousand distinct CDR3 sequences, about two thirds detected once. The sample here was T cells from blood (PBMCs), unsorted or a sorted subset (not recorded which), taken before or after yellow fever vaccination (not recorded which). Receptors originate from a woman aged 18-29 years who received the yellow fever vaccine.

This clonotype was detected only a few times. V gene TRBV29-1 combines with J gene TRBJ2-3; D might be TRBD2 (6 bases). Germline V lookup: CDR1 SQVTM, CDR2 ANQGSEA. V was shortened by 6 bases and J by 6 bases, with 16 bases between the two germline ends. The CDR3 contains 13 residues. CDR3 loop: CSVLRRGEDTQYF. The DNA of the CDR3 is TGCAGCGTCTTGAGGCGGGGCGAGGATACGCAGTATTTT.

The CDR3 nucleotides are TGTGCCAGCAGCGTGGACGGTAACTATGGCTACACCTTC. It encodes CASSVDGNYGYTF. V usage is TRBV11-3 and J usage is TRBJ1-2; no clear D gene. Between the trimmed V and J ends, which lost 5 bases and 1 base, there was a span of 8 bases. CDR1 SGHNT and CDR2 YENEEA come from the germline V gene. This CDR3 is built from 13 residues.

The chain carries TRBV29-1 and TRBJ2-1, with TRBD2 identical over 13 bases. The CDR3 loop spans 17 amino acids. CDR1 and CDR2 from the germline V gene are SQVTM and ANQGSEA. The V and J ends lost 6 bases and 0 bases, in that order; junction bases with no gene match: 8. The CDR3, as DNA: TGCAGCGTAGTTGGGACTAGCGGGAAGAGCTCCTACAATGAGCAGTTCTTC. Protein sequence: CSVVGTSGKSSYNEQFF.

The chain has TRBV11-3 and TRBJ2-1; 9 positions match TRBD2. The trim removed 2 bases at V and 7 bases at J, leaving 3 bases unmatched. In germline, CDR1 is SGHNT, CDR2 YENEEA. This CDR3 spans 14 amino acids. The chain's CDR3 is CASSLWTSVNEQFF. The CDR3 DNA reads as TGTGCCAGCAGCTTATGGACTAGCGTAAATGAGCAGTTCTTC. Variable domain in full (rest from reference TRBV11-3 and TRBJ2-1): EAGVVQSPRYKIIEKKQPVAFWCNPISGHNTLYWYLQNLGQGPELLIRYENEEAVDDSQLPKDRFSAERLKGVDSTLKIQPAELGDSAVYLCASSLWTSVNEQFFGPGTRLTVL.

V and J are TRBV28 and TRBJ1-5; the match to TRBD1 covers 8 bases. CDR1 is MDHEN and CDR2 is SYDVKM in the germline V gene. Trimming at V came to 6 bases and at J to 5 bases, leaving 9 bases not matched to a gene. The CDR3 totals 15 residues. Written as DNA, the CDR3 is TGTGCCAGCAGCCGGAATGACAGGGGTTATCAGCCCCAGCATTTT. Translating it yields CASSRNDRGYQPQHF.

This clonotype has only a few counts. The gene calls are TRBV13 and TRBJ1-5; D remains unclear. The length of the CDR3 is 13 residues. V dropped 6 bases and J dropped 5 bases, with 11 bases sitting between them. Germline V CDR1 and CDR2: PRHDT, FYEKMQ (reference sequence). The CDR3 region has the DNA TGTGCCAGCAGAACAGTCTCAGATCAGCCCCAGCATTTT. This sequence encodes CASRTVSDQPQHF.

The chain recombines TRBV14 with TRBJ2-2; TRBD2 matches at 8 bases. Germline V lookup: CDR1 SGHDN, CDR2 FVKESK. The CDR3 extends over 16 amino acids. Trimming at V came to 0 bases and at J to 0 bases, leaving 0 bases not matched to a gene. The CDR3 protein is CASSQEAGANTGELFF. The CDR3, as DNA: TGTGCCAGCAGCCAAGAAGCGGGAGCGAACACCGGGGAGCTGTTTTTT.

The rearrangement uses TRBV11-2 and TRBJ2-1; either TRBD1 or TRBD2 may supply D (6 bases each). There are 15 residues in the CDR3. The germline gives CDR1 SGHAT, CDR2 FQNNGV. V lost 5 bases to trimming and J lost 2 bases, with 13 bases between them. CDR3 bases: TGTGCCAGCAGCCTACAAGGGGGGACCTACAATGAGCAGTTCTTC. Its protein is CASSLQGGTYNEQFF.

The V call is TRBV16, the J call TRBJ2-7; D ambiguous. The germline V gene has CDR1 KGHSY and CDR2 FQNENV. The CDR3 runs to 11 residues. With 2 bases removed from V and 4 bases from J, the gap between germline ends came to 3 bases. The DNA of the CDR3 is TGTGCCAGCAGCCAAGAGTACGAGCAGTACTTC. This encodes CASSQEYEQYF.

The chain is built from TRBV6-2 or TRBV6-3 and TRBJ2-7; 9 positions match TRBD1. Germline assignment: CDR1 MNHEY and CDR2 SVGEGT. This CDR3 has 16 amino acids. The trim removed 1 base at V and 3 bases at J, leaving 7 bases unmatched. CDR3 sequence: CASSYFVPGQGYEQYF. CDR3 nucleotide sequence: TGTGCCAGCAGTTACTTTGTTCCGGGACAGGGCTACGAGCAGTACTTC.

This rearrangement joins TRBV29-1 to TRBJ2-3; 13 bases match TRBD2. J lost 0 bases, V lost 6 bases, and 6 bases had no gene match. CDR1 and CDR2 from the germline V gene are SQVTM and ANQGSEA. CDR3 length equals 16 residues. The CDR3 protein is CSVDGLAGDSTDTQYF. As DNA, the CDR3 is TGCAGCGTCGACGGACTAGCGGGGGATAGCACAGATACGCAGTATTTT.

This CDR3 is CASSLGGGRAYEQYF. CDR3 sequence (DNA): TGTGCCAGCAGTTTAGGGGGGGGCAGAGCCTACGAGCAGTACTTC. V usage is TRBV28 and J usage is TRBJ2-7, with TRBD2 as a possible D gene (7 bases). The CDR3 is made up of 15 amino acids. The germline V and J ends were trimmed by 2 bases and 2 bases, with 13 bases remaining between them. Germline lookup yields CDR1 MDHEN and CDR2 SYDVKM.

The sample holds a few counts of this clonotype. The rearrangement links TRBV19 to TRBJ2-7; D remains ambiguous. The CDR3 loop spans 11 amino acids. V was shortened by 4 bases and J by 3 bases, with 4 bases between the two germline ends. Germline V gene data show CDR1 as LNHDA and CDR2 as SQIVND (reference sequence). The CDR3 DNA follows: TGTGCCAGTAGTAGCGACTACGAGCAGTACTTC. Translating gives CASSSDYEQYF.

The chain links TRBV5-1 to TRBJ2-5; 7 bases align to TRBD1. The CDR3 consists of 15 residues. The germline CDR1 and CDR2 sequences are SGHRS and YFSETQ. V was pared by 5 bases and J by 7 bases, with 14 bases of the junction left unmatched. The CDR3 bases are TGCGCCAGCAGAAAGACAGGGCCCCAGCAGGGGACCCAGTACTTC. This translates into CASRKTGPQQGTQYF. Drawing the rest from reference TRBV5-1 and TRBJ2-5, the complete variable domain is KAGVTQTPRYLIKTRGQQVTLSCSPISGHRSVSWYQQTPGQGLQFLFEYFSETQRNKGNFPGRFSGRQFSNSRSEMNVSTLELGDSALYLCASRKTGPQQGTQYFGPGTRLLVL.

Concerning this clonotype: The germline gene is not matched at one end of the junction; a read error may be the cause. The chain has TRBV7-6 and TRBJ2-3, with 9 bases matching TRBD2. This CDR3 has 15 residues. Germline-derived CDR1 and CDR2 are SGHVS and FNYEAQ. The CDR3 DNA is TGTGCCAGCAGCTTAGGACTAGCGGACACAGATTCGCAGTATTTT. It yields the protein CASSLGLADTDSQYF.

J is TRBJ1-2 and V is TRBV29-1, with 7 nucleotides matching TRBD1. Germline V gives CDR1 SQVTM, CDR2 ANQGSEA. V shed 7 bases, J shed 2 bases, and the junction held 10 bases outside the gene matches. This CDR3 is 14 amino acids long. The DNA of the CDR3 is TGCAGCGACAGGGGAGCGGATGGGAACTATGGCTACACCTTC. Protein: CSDRGADGNYGYTF. Together with reference TRBV29-1 and TRBJ1-2, the CDR3 gives the full variable domain: SAVISQKPSRDICQRGTSLTIQCQVDSQVTMMFWYRQQPGQSLTLIATANQGSEATYESGFVIDKFPISRPNLTFSTLTVSNMSPEDSSIYLCSDRGADGNYGYTFGSGTRLTVV.

The chain combines TRBV28 with TRBJ2-1; D is unclear. CDR1 is MDHEN, CDR2 SYDVKM, per germline. The ends were cut back, 3 bases at V and 9 bases at J, with 6 bases in the middle. The CDR3 spans 11 residues. In nucleotides, the CDR3 is TGTGCCAGCAGTTTGAAGGGTGAGCAGTTCTTC. Translation gives CASSLKGEQFF.

This clonotype was seen once. V gene TRBV15 combines with J gene TRBJ2-6; D remains unclear. The CDR3 is 15 residues long. The germline CDR1 and CDR2 sequences are LNHNV and YYDKDF (reference sequence). The germline V and J ends were trimmed by 0 bases and 3 bases, with 6 bases remaining between them. CDR3 in amino acids: CATSRDRSGANVLTF. The CDR3 nucleotides are TGTGCCACCAGCAGAGATCGCAGTGGGGCCAACGTCCTGACTTTC.